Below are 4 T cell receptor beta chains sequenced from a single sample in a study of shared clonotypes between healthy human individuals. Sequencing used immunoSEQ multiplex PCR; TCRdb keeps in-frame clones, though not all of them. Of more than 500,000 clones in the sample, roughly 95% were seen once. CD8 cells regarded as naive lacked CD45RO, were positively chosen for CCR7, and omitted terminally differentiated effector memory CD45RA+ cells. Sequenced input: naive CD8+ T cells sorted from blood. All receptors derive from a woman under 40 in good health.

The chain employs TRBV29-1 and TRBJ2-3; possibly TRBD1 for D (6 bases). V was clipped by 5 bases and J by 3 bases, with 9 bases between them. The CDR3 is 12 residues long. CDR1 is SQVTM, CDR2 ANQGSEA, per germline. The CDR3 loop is CSVTGLTDTQYF. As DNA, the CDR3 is TGCAGCGTTACAGGGCTGACAGATACGCAGTATTTT.

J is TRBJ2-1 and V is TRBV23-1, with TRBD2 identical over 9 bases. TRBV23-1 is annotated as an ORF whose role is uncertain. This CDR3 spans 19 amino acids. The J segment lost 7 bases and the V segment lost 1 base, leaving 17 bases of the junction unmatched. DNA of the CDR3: TGCGCCAGCAGTCAATTAGCAACCCCCCTAGCGGGAAGAAAAAATGAGCAGTTCTTC. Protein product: CASSQLATPLAGRKNEQFF.

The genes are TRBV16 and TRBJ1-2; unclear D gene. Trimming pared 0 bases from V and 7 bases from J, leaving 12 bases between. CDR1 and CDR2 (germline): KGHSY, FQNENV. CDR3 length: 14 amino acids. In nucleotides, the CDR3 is TGTGCCAGCAGCCAATCAGGGATGAGTACTGGCTACACCTTC. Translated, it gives CASSQSGMSTGYTF.

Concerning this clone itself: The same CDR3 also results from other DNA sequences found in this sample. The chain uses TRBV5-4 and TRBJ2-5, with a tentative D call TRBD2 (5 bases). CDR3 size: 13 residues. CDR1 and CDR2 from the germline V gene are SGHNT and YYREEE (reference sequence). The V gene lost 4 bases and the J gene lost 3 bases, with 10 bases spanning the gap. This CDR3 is CASSPEAEETQYF. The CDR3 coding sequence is TGTGCCAGCAGCCCGGAGGCGGAAGAGACCCAGTACTTC. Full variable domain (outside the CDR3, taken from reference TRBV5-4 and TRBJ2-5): ETGVTQSPTHLIKTRGQQVTLRCSSQSGHNTVSWYQQALGQGPQFIFQYYREEENGRGNFPPRFSGLQFPNYSSELNVNALELDDSALYLCASSPEAEETQYFGPGTRLLVL.